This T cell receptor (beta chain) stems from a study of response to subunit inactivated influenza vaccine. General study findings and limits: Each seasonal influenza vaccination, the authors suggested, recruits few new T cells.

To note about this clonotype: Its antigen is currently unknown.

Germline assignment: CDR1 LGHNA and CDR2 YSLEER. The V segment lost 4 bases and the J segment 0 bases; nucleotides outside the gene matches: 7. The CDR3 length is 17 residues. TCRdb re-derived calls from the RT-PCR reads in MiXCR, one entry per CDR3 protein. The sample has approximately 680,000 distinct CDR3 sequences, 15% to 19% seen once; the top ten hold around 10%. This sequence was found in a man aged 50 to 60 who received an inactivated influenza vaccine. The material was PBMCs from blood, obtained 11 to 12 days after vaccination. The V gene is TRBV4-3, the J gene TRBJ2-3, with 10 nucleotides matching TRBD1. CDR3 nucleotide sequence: TGCGCCAGCAGCCGGGCATGGGGACAGGGGAGCACAGATACGCAGTATTTT. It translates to CASSRAWGQGSTDTQYF.